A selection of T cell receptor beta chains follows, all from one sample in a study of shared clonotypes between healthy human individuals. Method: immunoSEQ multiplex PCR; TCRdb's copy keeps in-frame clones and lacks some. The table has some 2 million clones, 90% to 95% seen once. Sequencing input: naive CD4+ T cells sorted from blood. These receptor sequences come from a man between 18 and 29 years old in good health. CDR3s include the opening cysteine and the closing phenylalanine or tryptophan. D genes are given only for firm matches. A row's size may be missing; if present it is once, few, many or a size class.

CASSPDRGGYTF,TGTGCCAGCAGTCCGGACAGGGGAGGCTACACCTTC,TRBV2,.,TRBD1,TRBJ1-2
CASSYRKEEQYF,TGTGCCAGCAGTTATAGGAAAGAGGAGCAGTACTTC,TRBV6-6,.,.,TRBJ2-7
CASSPTDQYNEQFF,TGTGCCAGCAGCCCAACTGACCAATACAATGAGCAGTTCTTC,TRBV11-2,.,.,TRBJ2-1
CASSPYGTHFNQPQHF,TGTGCCAGCAGTCCATACGGGACACATTTTAATCAGCCCCAGCATTTT,TRBV27,.,.,TRBJ1-5
CASSLLRDLGKRNIQYF,TGTGCCAGCAGCCTGCTCCGTGATCTGGGGAAGAGAAACATTCAGTACTTC,TRBV5-6,.,.,TRBJ2-4
CASSFGDRRDTEAFF,TGCGCCAGCAGCTTTGGGGACAGAAGGGACACTGAAGCTTTCTTT,TRBV5-1,.,TRBD1,TRBJ1-1
CASSLYLRGGGNNEQFF,TGTGCCAGCAGTTTATACCTCCGGGGGGGCGGAAACAATGAGCAGTTCTTC,TRBV28,.,TRBD2,TRBJ2-1
CASSSATGGDEQYF,TGTGCCAGCAGCTCTGCTACAGGGGGGGACGAGCAGTACTTC,TRBV5-4,.,.,TRBJ2-7
CASSTYGTGLYGELFF,TGTGCCAGCAGTACCTACGGGACGGGGCTCTACGGGGAGCTGTTTTTT,TRBV28,.,.,TRBJ2-2
CASSLGVRGYTF,TGTGCCAGCAGCTTAGGAGTGAGGGGCTACACCTTC,TRBV7-2,once,.,TRBJ1-2
CASSRQGDQPQHF,TGTGCCAGCTCTAGGCAGGGGGATCAGCCCCAGCATTTT,TRBV2,.,TRBD1,TRBJ1-5
CASSTGTQLKKLFF,TGTGCCAGCAGTACCGGGACCCAGTTGAAAAAACTGTTTTTT,TRBV6-1,.,.,TRBJ1-4
CASGRTGNGEQFF,TGTGCCAGCGGAAGGACAGGCAACGGTGAGCAGTTCTTC,TRBV2,.,TRBD1,TRBJ2-1
CASRGNQVYEQYF,TGTGCCAGCAGGGGGAATCAGGTTTACGAGCAGTACTTC,TRBV11-2,.,.,TRBJ2-7
CASSFPRGRNTEAFF,TGTGCCAGCAGCTTCCCCAGGGGGCGGAACACTGAAGCTTTCTTT,TRBV7-9,.,TRBD1,TRBJ1-1
CASSLQETQYF,TGTGCCAGCAGTCTCCAAGAGACCCAGTACTTC,TRBV2,few,.,TRBJ2-5
CASSLLGRGGRSKETQYF,TGTGCCAGCAGCCTCCTTGGGCGGGGGGGCCGTTCTAAAGAGACCCAGTACTTC,TRBV28,.,TRBD2,TRBJ2-5
CAWGTGLAGVLGLYEQYF,TGTGCCTGGGGAACGGGACTAGCGGGAGTACTGGGACTCTACGAGCAGTACTTC,TRBV30,.,TRBD2,TRBJ2-7
CASSFSDRDFYGYTF,TGTGCCAGCAGTTTCTCGGACAGGGATTTCTATGGCTACACCTTC,TRBV28,.,TRBD1,TRBJ1-2
CASSPGLEQYF,TGCGCCAGCAGCCCGGGACTCGAGCAGTACTTC,TRBV5-1,.,.,TRBJ2-7
CASSEAGDTEAFF,TGTGCCAGCAGTGAAGCGGGGGACACTGAAGCTTTCTTT,TRBV6-1,.,.,TRBJ1-1
CASSLLAGPDTQYF,TGCGCCAGCAGCTTGCTAGCGGGGCCAGATACGCAGTATTTT,TRBV5-1,.,TRBD2,TRBJ2-3
CASITTGGNNYGYTF,TGCGCCAGCATTACGACAGGGGGAAATAACTATGGCTACACCTTC,TRBV10-2,.,TRBD1,TRBJ1-2
CASRHRGNTEAFF,TGTGCCAGTCGCCACAGGGGGAACACTGAAGCTTTCTTT,TRBV19,once,TRBD1,TRBJ1-1
CATRPGTLPTDTQYF,TGCGCCACCCGCCCCGGGACCCTCCCCACAGATACGCAGTATTTT,TRBV5-1,.,.,TRBJ2-3
CASSETGGFLSYSNQPQHF,TGCGCCAGCAGTGAGACAGGGGGGTTTCTTAGTTATAGCAATCAGCCCCAGCATTTT,TRBV10-2,.,TRBD1,TRBJ1-5
CASSHGRREVTEAFF,TGCGCCAGCAGCCATGGACGCAGAGAGGTCACTGAAGCTTTCTTT,TRBV5-1,.,.,TRBJ1-1
CASSSGLAGSLETQYF,TGTGCCAGCAGCTCCGGACTAGCGGGATCATTGGAGACCCAGTACTTC,TRBV7-8,.,TRBD2,TRBJ2-5
CASSRGAGQRGNTIYF,TGTGCCAGCAGCCGAGGCGCGGGACAAAGGGGGAACACCATATATTTT,TRBV7-2,.,.,TRBJ1-3
CASSLDGKETQYF,TGCGCCAGCAGCTTGGACGGGAAAGAGACCCAGTACTTC,TRBV5-1,.,.,TRBJ2-5
CAWSPLGAREQYF,TGTGCCTGGAGTCCCCTGGGGGCGCGCGAGCAGTACTTC,TRBV30,.,.,TRBJ2-7
CASSLRGSHEQYF,TGCGCCAGCAGCTTAAGGGGGTCCCACGAGCAGTACTTC,TRBV5-1,.,.,TRBJ2-7
CASSYGGRGTEAFF,TGTGCCAGCAGTTACGGGGGGCGCGGCACTGAAGCTTTCTTT,TRBV6-6,few,.,TRBJ1-1
CASSSDISPLHF,TGTGCCAGCAGTTCGGACATTTCACCCCTCCACTTT,TRBV6-6,few,.,TRBJ1-6
CASSSKEFRYEQYF,TGTGCCAGCAGCTCCAAGGAGTTTCGGTACGAGCAGTACTTC,TRBV5-5,.,.,TRBJ2-7
CASSPRRGRETQYF,TGTGCCAGCAGCCCTAGGAGGGGCCGAGAGACCCAGTACTTC,TRBV7-2,.,.,TRBJ2-5
CASSGEIPYF,TGTGCCAGCAGCGGCGAAATCCCCTACTTC,TRBV28,.,.,TRBJ2-7
CASGLVSKDLHNEQFF,TGTGCTAGTGGTTTGGTATCTAAGGATTTACACAATGAGCAGTTCTTC,TRBV12-5,.,.,TRBJ2-1
CASSHGKTSFTDTQYF,TGCGCCAGCAGCCATGGGAAGACTAGTTTCACAGATACGCAGTATTTT,TRBV4-1,.,.,TRBJ2-3
CASSLGQAAGINTEAFF,TGTGCCAGCAGCTTAGGACAGGCCGCAGGGATAAACACTGAAGCTTTCTTT,TRBV7-9,.,.,TRBJ1-1
CASSERVRGNQPQHF,TGTGCCAGCAGTGAGCGGGTCCGGGGCAATCAGCCCCAGCATTTT,TRBV2,.,.,TRBJ1-5
CASSPDGTGDYEQYF,TGTGCCAGCAGCCCGGATGGGACAGGGGACTACGAGCAGTACTTC,TRBV5-4,.,TRBD1,TRBJ2-7
CASSAPGANTEAFF,TGTGCCAGCAGTGCCCCGGGTGCCAACACTGAAGCTTTCTTT,TRBV28,.,.,TRBJ1-1
CASSDKRGSTEAFF,TGTGCCAGCAGTGATAAACGGGGGTCCACTGAAGCTTTCTTT,TRBV25-1,.,.,TRBJ1-1
CASSTPGQAYEQYF,TGTGCCAGCTCAACTCCGGGACAGGCGTACGAGCAGTACTTC,TRBV18,.,TRBD1,TRBJ2-7
CASSKYLAGPRTDTQYF,TGTGCCAGCAGCAAGTACCTAGCGGGCCCCCGCACAGATACGCAGTATTTT,TRBV5-4,.,TRBD2,TRBJ2-3
CASSLAFGLNTEAFF,TGCGCCAGCAGCTTGGCATTTGGACTAAACACTGAAGCTTTCTTT,TRBV5-1,.,.,TRBJ1-1
CSASPWGGTEAFF,TGCAGCGCATCACCCTGGGGGGGCACTGAAGCTTTCTTT,TRBV29-1,.,.,TRBJ1-1
CASSQDGTAGNTIYF,TGCGCCAGCAGCCAAGATGGGACAGCTGGAAACACCATATATTTT,TRBV4-3,.,TRBD1,TRBJ1-3
CASKDRTRGETQYF,TGTGCCAGCAAAGACAGGACCCGGGGGGAGACCCAGTACTTC,TRBV6-1,.,.,TRBJ2-5
CASSYSGGPYEQYF,TGTGCCAGCAGTTACTCGGGTGGGCCCTACGAGCAGTACTTC,TRBV6-5,.,.,TRBJ2-7
CASSLGTTFTEAFF,TGCGCCAGCAGCTTGGGGACAACTTTCACTGAAGCTTTCTTT,TRBV5-1,.,.,TRBJ1-1
CASSRAETQYF,TGTGCCAGCAGCCGTGCAGAGACCCAGTACTTC,TRBV6-5,.,.,TRBJ2-5